Presented here are 7 T cell receptor beta chains from one specimen sequenced in a study of blood T cell repertoires in COVID-19. Produced via immunoSEQ multiplex PCR; TCRdb's table is partial and in-frame only. This sample has fewer than 500,000 clones, with about 87% found just once. The sample taken for sequencing was peripheral blood. The receptors derive from a young man with COVID-19, enrolled during active disease.

The rearrangement joins TRBV13 to TRBJ2-5; 8 nucleotides align to TRBD1. Trimming removed 3 bases from V and 2 bases from J; junction bases left unmatched: 2. The CDR3 has 14 residues. The germline V gene has CDR1 PRHDT and CDR2 FYEKMQ (reference sequence). CDR3 in amino acids: CASSLTGEQETQYF. As DNA, the CDR3 is TGTGCCAGCAGCTTGACAGGGGAACAAGAGACCCAGTACTTC.

The chain joins TRBV25-1 to TRBJ1-1; D might be TRBD1 (6 bases). Looked up from germline, CDR1 is MGHDK and CDR2 is SYGVNS. This CDR3 has 15 residues. Trimming pared 3 bases from V and 5 bases from J, leaving 16 bases between. The CDR3 coding sequence is TGTGCCAGCAGTGACCCCAACAGGGCCCAGACTGAAGCTTTCTTT. Its protein product is CASSDPNRAQTEAFF.

This chain connects TRBV18 to TRBJ2-1; a weak D match, TRBD2 (5 bases). V lost 2 bases and J lost 0, with 5 bases in between. The CDR3 has 14 residues. CDR1 is KGHSH and CDR2 is LQKENI in the germline V gene. CDR3 sequence (DNA): TGTGCCAGCTCACCAGGGAGCTCCTACAATGAGCAGTTCTTC. Its translation: CASSPGSSYNEQFF.

The CDR3 DNA is TGTGCCAGCAGCCAGGGACTAGCGGGGGGGTCAGATACGCAGTATTTT. Translating it yields CASSQGLAGGSDTQYF. The chain uses TRBV5-4 and TRBJ2-3, with 16 bases lining up with TRBD2. V was clipped by 4 bases and J by 4 bases; unmatched bases: 3. The CDR3 has 16 amino acids. Germline V gene sequence: CDR1 SGHNT, CDR2 YYREEE (reference sequence).

The chain has TRBV27 and TRBJ1-2; 9 bases match TRBD1. V was pared by 1 base and J by 6 bases, with 3 bases of the junction left unmatched. This CDR3 contains 14 residues. The germline gives CDR1 MNHEY, CDR2 SMNVEV (reference sequence). CDR3 sequence: CASSLLQGADGYTF. DNA for the CDR3: TGTGCCAGCAGTTTATTACAGGGGGCGGATGGCTACACCTTC.

The V and J genes are TRBV12-3 or TRBV12-4 and TRBJ1-2; D is unclear. The V end was cut by 5 bases, the J end by 2 bases, with 3 bases between. The CDR3 spans 11 residues. CDR3 region: CASSLNYGYTF. The CDR3 nucleotides are TGTGCCAGCAGTCTAAACTATGGCTACACCTTC.

The V gene is TRBV5-4, the J gene TRBJ1-6; no clear D gene. V lost 0 bases to trimming and J lost 6 bases, with 7 bases between them. The germline CDR1 and CDR2 sequences are SGHNT and YYREEE (reference sequence). This CDR3 contains 14 residues. The DNA of the CDR3 is TGTGCCAGCAGCTTGGATATTTCTAATTCACCCCTCCACTTT. Translated: CASSLDISNSPLHF.